A single T cell receptor (beta chain) is shown here with its context. Its antigen remains unidentified. CDR3 length: 15 residues. V was clipped by 5 bases and J by 6 bases; unmatched bases: 6. CDR1 and CDR2 from the germline V gene are SNHLY and FYNNEI. PCR involved 60 Vbeta and 13 Jbeta primers. The protocol was immunoSEQ multiplex PCR, while the TCRdb copy is restricted to in-frame clones and leaves out a portion. This table holds approximately 100,000 clones, about 77% found once. The record originates from a study of cytomegalovirus exposure and HLA in healthy donors. Study outcomes and limitations: A prior analysis recorded that most TCR beta V segments were productive about 87% or about 30% of the time. An apparent linkage of common viral pathogens to several of the most significant clusters emerged in a later analysis. The study labeled 180 or so TCR beta chains cytomegalovirus-associated.

Sequenced: PBMCs. The receptor comes from a woman aged 45-65 years in good health and CMV-seropositive. The chain links TRBV2 to TRBJ2-5; 13 bases are shared with TRBD2. This CDR3 reads CASSRGTSGEKTQYF. Written as DNA, the CDR3 is TGTGCCAGCAGTCGCGGGACTAGCGGGGAAAAGACCCAGTACTTC. Together with reference TRBV2 and TRBJ2-5, the CDR3 gives the full variable domain: EPEVTQTPSHQVTQMGQEVILRCVPISNHLYFYWYRQILGQKVEFLVSFYNNEISEKSEIFDDQFSVERPDGSNFTLKIRSTKLEDSAMYFCASSRGTSGEKTQYFGPGTRLLVL.